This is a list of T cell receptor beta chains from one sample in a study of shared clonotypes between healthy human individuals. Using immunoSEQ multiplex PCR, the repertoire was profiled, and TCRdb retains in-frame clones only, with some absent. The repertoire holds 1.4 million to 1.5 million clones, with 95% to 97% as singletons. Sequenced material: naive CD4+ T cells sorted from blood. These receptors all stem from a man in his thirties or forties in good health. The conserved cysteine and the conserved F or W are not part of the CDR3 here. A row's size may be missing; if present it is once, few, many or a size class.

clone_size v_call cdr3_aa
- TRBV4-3 ASSQADLNVDTQY
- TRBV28 ASSFASSGEQF
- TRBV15 ATSRGDTGGQETQY
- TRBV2 ASGLVGRTNIQY
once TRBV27 ASSRRDGTEAF
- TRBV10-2 ASSESGALKPQH
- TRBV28 ASRMGTGVGETQY
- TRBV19 ASSPSRRLAGVYEQY
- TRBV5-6 ASSRPGTSGRLTYEQY
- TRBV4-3 ASSQGLAGAFRPF
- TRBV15 ATSRGPGAVGYT
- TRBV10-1 ASSGGKNQPQH
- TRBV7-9 ASSLGTGAKDEQF
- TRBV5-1 ASSSRAGAETQY
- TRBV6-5 ASSYARYSNQPQH
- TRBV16 ASSQSTEHGYT
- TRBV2 ATSPGQGTEKLF
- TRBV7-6 ASSSRPKGPYYNEQF
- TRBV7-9 ASSRPGALEPQH
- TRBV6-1 ASSAQGTETQY
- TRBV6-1 ASSSLAGASYEQY
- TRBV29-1 SVVSNSYEQY
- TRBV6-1 ASSEQGLQPQH
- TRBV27 ASSLGGRFTYNEQF
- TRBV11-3 ASSFRWTGELF
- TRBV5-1 ASSLVEGPKMDEQY
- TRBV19 ASRITGTGNTIY
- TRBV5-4 ASSLGQTQETQY
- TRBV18 ASSLLITGWSDTQY
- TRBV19 ASSFETPGLAGPYEQY
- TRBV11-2 ASSSRPGGTDTQY
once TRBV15 ATSKSQALFAGELF
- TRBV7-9 ASRYRDLNNEQF
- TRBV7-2 ASSSLGLADYNEQF
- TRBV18 ASSGGRAPGEQY
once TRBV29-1 SAGGTSGRPTGELF
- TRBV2 ASSDRVYEQY
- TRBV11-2 ASSPDSGVQETQY
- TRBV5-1 ASSRRGQGAYNEQF
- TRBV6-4 ASRERTGGNTEAF
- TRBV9 ASSKTGVGNQPQH
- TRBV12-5 ASGLLATGELF
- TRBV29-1 SVETGSSYEQY
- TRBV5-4 ASSLDGPRNQPQH
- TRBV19 ASSGMPGELF
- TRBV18 ASSPTVSYNEQF
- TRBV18 ASSPTSGSGILTDTQY
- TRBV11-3 ASSLGQGAYNEQF
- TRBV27 ASSFGGAQGANVLT
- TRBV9 ASSVDPDGAWEGAYNEQF
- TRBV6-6 ASSSRDRGGYEQY
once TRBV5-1 ASSPPSVERQY
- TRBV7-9 ASSLISPLAGSTDTQY
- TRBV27 ASSTADTQY
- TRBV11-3 ASSLSGTTYEQY
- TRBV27 ASSSQETQY
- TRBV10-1 ASSESSRYEQY